This entry lists 26 T cell receptor beta chains sequenced from one sample in a study of molecular identifiers for immune sequencing clone quantification (dated by TCRdb to 2017 to 2018). Libraries were made using PCR. The sample was run on a NextSeq 500. The public reads were reanalyzed by TCRdb: fastp trimming at Q25, MiXCR alignment, in-frame beta chains only. Duplicate CDR3 protein sequences are folded into a single record with the most common DNA and genes. The sample table holds about half a million distinct CDR3 sequences, of which roughly 24% were seen once. Under 0.85% of the sample is held by the ten biggest clonotypes. The sample consisted of naive CD8+ T cells from blood, with Jurkat cell RNA spiked in. Reading the label with the study, this specimen's cell subset or site is: FACS-sorted CD8+CD4-CCR7+CD45RA+ naive T cells. The receptor source for this set is a human donor in good health. Some libraries in this study had Jurkat cell RNA spiked in.

This clonotype was counted at least ten times. V and J are TRBV13 and TRBJ2-3, with D tentatively TRBD2 (6 bases). This CDR3 has 15 amino acids. The V gene's germline CDR1 is PRHDT and CDR2 FYEKMQ (reference sequence). V was clipped by 5 bases and J by 4 bases, with 16 bases between them. DNA for the CDR3: TGTGCCAGCAGCCCGGAGGGTCTGGGGGCAGATACGCAGTATTTT. Translation: CASSPEGLGADTQYF.

V gene TRBV20-1 combines with J gene TRBJ1-2; D possibly corresponds to TRBD1 (6 bases). Germline CDR1 is DFQATT and CDR2 is SNEGSKA (reference sequence). The germline V and J ends were trimmed by 0 bases and 4 bases, with 18 bases remaining between them. The CDR3 runs 16 residues. CDR3 residues: CSARDLGAPPFYGYTF. The CDR3 DNA follows: TGCAGTGCTAGAGATCTGGGGGCACCGCCGTTCTATGGCTACACCTTC.

This rearrangement joins TRBV12-3 or TRBV12-4 to TRBJ1-5; possible D gene TRBD1, 5 bases. The germline V and J ends were trimmed by 1 base and 11 bases, with 12 bases remaining between them. The CDR3 totals 13 residues. The CDR3 nucleotides read TGTGCCAGCAGTTTAGATCCAGGGCTGTCCCAGCATTTT. Protein product: CASSLDPGLSQHF.

This clonotype appeared a few times. The genes are TRBV11-2 and TRBJ2-1; TRBD1 matches 8 bases. The V and J ends lost 1 base and 7 bases, in that order; junction bases with no gene match: 6. The CDR3 runs 15 residues. The V gene's germline CDR1 is SGHAT and CDR2 FQNNGV. CDR3 DNA sequence: TGTGCCAGCAGCTTAGCAGGGGGCGCCGGGAATGAGCAGTTCTTC. Encoded protein: CASSLAGGAGNEQFF.

This sequence joins TRBV11-1 and TRBJ2-7; a weak D match, TRBD2 (5 bases). CDR1 is SGHAT, CDR2 FQDESV, per germline (reference sequence). The CDR3 has 14 residues. The ends were cut back, 1 base at V and 6 bases at J, with 13 bases in the middle. The CDR3 nucleotides read TGTGCCAGCAGCTTAGAGGTGGGAGCTGGCGAGCAGTACTTC. This codes for CASSLEVGAGEQYF.

The chain uses TRBV20-1 and TRBJ2-1; TRBD2 matches at 9 bases. Germline loops: CDR1 DFQATT, CDR2 SNEGSKA (reference sequence). The CDR3 has 17 amino acids. The J segment lost 0 bases and the V segment lost 5 bases, leaving 11 bases of the junction unmatched. The CDR3 here is CSAVPGLAVSSYNEQFF. CDR3 nucleotide sequence: TGCAGTGCTGTACCGGGACTAGCAGTTAGCTCCTACAATGAGCAGTTCTTC.

This clonotype was seen more than once but under ten times. The gene calls are TRBV2 and TRBJ1-5; D not resolved. Trimming left V 5 bases short and J 4 bases short, with 9 bases between. This CDR3 region has 13 residues. Looked up from germline, CDR1 is SNHLY and CDR2 is FYNNEI. The CDR3 loop reads CASSSYENQPQHF. In DNA form, the CDR3 reads TGTGCCAGCAGTAGTTACGAAAATCAGCCCCAGCATTTT.

This clonotype was counted at least ten times. In DNA form, the CDR3 reads TGTGCCAGCAGTTCAGAACAGGGTGTAGGGACGCAGTATTTT. Translated: CASSSEQGVGTQYF. The rearrangement joins TRBV28 to TRBJ2-3; perhaps TRBD1 as D (6 bases). Trimming removed 4 bases from V and 9 bases from J, with 17 bases in between. The CDR3 sequence is 14 residues long. From germline, CDR1 is MDHEN and CDR2 SYDVKM.

This clonotype was detected only a few times. This chain links TRBV5-1 with TRBJ2-5; D ambiguous. Germline V gene lookup returns CDR1 SGHRS and CDR2 YFSETQ. V dropped 0 bases and J dropped 3 bases, with 9 bases sitting between them. The CDR3 length is 14 residues. The CDR3 is CASSLVTDEETQYF. CDR3 sequence (DNA): TGCGCCAGCAGCTTGGTAACGGATGAAGAGACCCAGTACTTC.

This clonotype has ten or more counts. The genes are TRBV19 and TRBJ2-7; D is undetermined. This CDR3 spans 13 amino acids. Trimming removed 4 bases from V and 3 bases from J, with 10 bases in between. The germline gives CDR1 LNHDA, CDR2 SQIVND (reference sequence). The CDR3 coding sequence is TGTGCCAGTAGTAGTCTGGGAAGCTACGAGCAGTACTTC. The encoded protein is CASSSLGSYEQYF.

With regard to this clonotype: A much more abundant neighbour one base away suggests this may be a read error. The chain uses TRBV14 and TRBJ1-1, with 7 bases matching TRBD1. The germline CDR1 and CDR2 sequences are SGHDN and FVKESK. This CDR3 contains 14 residues. CDR3 sequence reads: CASSHLGQSPGASF. As DNA, the CDR3 is TGTGCCAGCAGCCACCTGGGACAGTCCCCTGGGGCTTCCTTT.

The rearrangement links TRBV7-9 to TRBJ2-7; 12 nucleotides match TRBD1. CDR1 is SEHNR and CDR2 is FQNEAQ in the germline V gene (reference sequence). This CDR3 has 16 residues. V shed 5 bases, J shed 2 bases, and the junction held 7 bases outside the gene matches. The CDR3 loop is CASSPAGTGGTYEQYF. The CDR3 nucleotides are TGTGCCAGCAGCCCCGCCGGGACAGGGGGCACCTACGAGCAGTACTTC.

A word on this clonotype: Given a much more abundant clone one base away, this may be a read error. The genes are TRBV27 and TRBJ1-5; D is unresolved. The CDR3 totals 14 residues. CDR1 is MNHEY, CDR2 SMNVEV, per germline (reference sequence). The CDR3 loop is CASCLYRGNQPQHF. CDR3 DNA: TGTGCCAGCTGTTTATACCGCGGTAATCAGCCCCAGCATTTT.

A few counts support this clonotype. Relative to the germline gene, one junction end is altered; a read error may explain this. The chain recombines TRBV5-4 with TRBJ1-1, with D possibly being TRBD1 (5 bases). Germline-derived CDR1 and CDR2 are SGHNT and YYREEE (reference sequence). This CDR3 spans 12 amino acids. CDR3 residues: CASRLGDGEAFF. The CDR3 DNA reads TGTGCCAGCAGATTGGGGGACGGTGAAGCTTTCTTT.

This clonotype was seen many times. The rearrangement links TRBV4-3 to TRBJ1-5; possible D gene TRBD1, 5 bases. The CDR3 extends over 15 amino acids. Germline V gene lookup returns CDR1 LGHNA and CDR2 YSLEER. V lost 0 bases and J 1 base, leaving 7 bases between the germline ends. This chain's CDR3 is CASSQDWDSNQPQHF. The CDR3, as DNA: TGCGCCAGCAGCCAAGATTGGGACAGCAATCAGCCCCAGCATTTT.

Comments on this clonotype: Just one base apart from a much larger clone, this may be a read error. V is TRBV7-9 and J is TRBJ2-7, with D possibly being TRBD2 (5 bases). The CDR3 is 11 amino acids. V lost 4 bases to trimming and J lost 9 bases, with 10 bases between them. The germline V gene encodes CDR1 SEHNR and CDR2 FQNEAQ (reference sequence). CDR3: CASSSDSMQYF. DNA of the CDR3: TGTGCCAGCAGCTCGGACTCGATGCAGTACTTC.

This clonotype was seen a handful of times. The rearrangement uses TRBV5-8 and TRBJ2-5; TRBD2 matches 14 bases. The J segment lost 0 bases and the V segment lost 4 bases, leaving 8 bases of the junction unmatched. This CDR3 has 18 amino acids. Germline assignment: CDR1 SGHTS and CDR2 YDEGEE. The CDR3 loop is CASSPGLAGAYYQETQYF. The CDR3 DNA is TGTGCCAGCAGCCCGGGACTAGCGGGAGCATACTACCAAGAGACCCAGTACTTC. Full variable domain (outside the CDR3, taken from reference TRBV5-8 and TRBJ2-5): EAGVTQSPTHLIKTRGQQATLRCSPISGHTSVYWYQQALGLGLQFLLWYDEGEERNRGNFPPRFSGRQFPNYSSELNVNALELEDSALYLCASSPGLAGAYYQETQYFGPGTRLLVL.

The chain carries TRBV24-1 and TRBJ2-3; no clear D gene. Trimming pared 0 bases from V and 4 bases from J, leaving 4 bases between. The germline V gene has CDR1 KGHDR and CDR2 SFDVKD. This CDR3 spans 13 amino acids. CDR3 nucleotide sequence: TGTGCCACCAGTGATTTGGGTTCAGATACGCAGTATTTT. Its translation is CATSDLGSDTQYF.

The rearrangement joins TRBV4-1 to TRBJ2-3, with 8 bases matching TRBD2. This CDR3 spans 17 amino acids. Per the germline V gene, CDR1 is MGHRA and CDR2 is YSYEKL. The V segment lost 3 bases and the J segment 4 bases; nucleotides outside the gene matches: 12. The chain's CDR3 is CASSQDTGGPWADTQYF. CDR3 coding DNA: TGCGCCAGCAGCCAGGACACGGGGGGGCCCTGGGCAGATACGCAGTATTTT.

The CDR3 sequence: CASRPSTGGKGYTF. In DNA form, the CDR3 reads TGTGCCAGCAGACCTTCAACAGGGGGCAAAGGCTACACCTTC. The chain links TRBV3-1 to TRBJ1-2; 9 nucleotides align to TRBD1. Germline-derived CDR1 and CDR2 are LGHDT and YNNKEL (reference sequence). After removal of 6 bases from V and 8 bases from J, the junction contained 10 bases not matched to a gene. There are 14 residues in the CDR3.

This clonotype showed up many times. A junction end diverges from the germline sequence, so it may reflect a read error. CDR3 bases: TGTGCCAGCAGAATTCGTGGACTAGGATCCTGCGAGCAGTACTTC. It translates to CASRIRGLGSCEQYF. The chain links TRBV25-1 to TRBJ2-7; 7 bases match TRBD2. CDR1 is MGHDK and CDR2 is SYGVNS in the germline V gene. The CDR3 consists of 15 residues.

A few counts support this clonotype. The CDR3: CASSWDRGLYEQYF. The CDR3 bases are TGTGCCAGCAGTTGGGACAGGGGGCTCTACGAGCAGTACTTC. The chain combines TRBV27 with TRBJ2-7; 12 bases align to TRBD1. This CDR3 spans 14 amino acids. V was pared by 4 bases and J by 3 bases, with 1 base of the junction left unmatched. Germline CDR1 is MNHEY and CDR2 is SMNVEV (reference sequence).

The V call is TRBV10-3, the J call TRBJ1-2; D is undetermined. This CDR3 comprises 11 residues. Germline CDR1 and CDR2: ENHRY and SYGVKD. With 8 bases removed from V and 3 bases from J, the gap between germline ends came to 7 bases. The CDR3 DNA reads as TGTGCCATCTCTGAGGACTATGGCTACACCTTC. As protein: CAISEDYGYTF.

The V call is TRBV7-3, the J call TRBJ2-2; 7 bases map to TRBD2. Per germline, CDR1 SGHTA and CDR2 FQGTGA. There are 16 residues in the CDR3. The J segment lost 5 bases and the V segment lost 1 base, leaving 7 bases of the junction unmatched. This chain's CDR3 is CASSLIGEGVTGELFF. CDR3 DNA sequence: TGTGCCAGCAGCTTAATTGGGGAGGGCGTGACCGGGGAGCTGTTTTTT.

This clonotype showed up many times. The genes are TRBV5-1 and TRBJ1-2, with D maybe TRBD1 (5 bases). The CDR3 sequence is 15 residues long. V lost 0 bases to trimming and J lost 4 bases, with 13 bases between them. The germline V gene has CDR1 SGHRS and CDR2 YFSETQ. The CDR3 loop reads CASSLGQLNPYGYTF. CDR3 bases: TGCGCCAGCAGCTTGGGACAGCTAAACCCCTATGGCTACACCTTC.

The rearrangement joins TRBV10-1 to TRBJ2-7; possible D gene TRBD1, 6 bases. This CDR3 spans 14 amino acids. The V gene's germline CDR1 is WNHNN and CDR2 SYGVQD (reference sequence). V was pared by 1 base and J by 5 bases, with 12 bases between. This CDR3 reads CASSELQGFNEQYF. CDR3 nucleotides: TGCGCCAGCAGTGAGTTACAGGGATTCAACGAGCAGTACTTC.